These T cell receptor beta chains were read from a single sample in a study of preoperative IRX-2 immunotherapy in early breast cancer. Only in-frame clones appear in the TCRdb table, and some are missing; sequencing was by immunoSEQ multiplex PCR. The data hold tens of thousands of clones, with around 86% observed a single time. The sample was lymph node tissue, taken from a patient treated with IRX-2 immunotherapy. These TCRs come from a human donor with breast cancer. CDR3s include the opening cysteine and the closing phenylalanine or tryptophan. The order of the fields is V gene, clone size, D gene, J gene, CDR3 DNA, CDR3 protein. The D gene is left open where the match is weak. Part of the rows lack a size; the others show once, few, many or a class for expanded clones.

V gene: TRBV5-1
clone size: NA
D gene: NA
J gene: TRBJ1-2
CDR3 DNA: TGCGCCAGCAGCTTGACCCCTTGGGCGTTAAACTATGGCTACACCTTC
CDR3 protein: CASSLTPWALNYGYTF

V gene: TRBV28
clone size: NA
D gene: TRBD1
J gene: TRBJ1-5
CDR3 DNA: TGTGCCAGCAGTAATACAGGGGTACATCAGCCCCAGCATTTT
CDR3 protein: CASSNTGVHQPQHF

V gene: TRBV4-1
clone size: NA
D gene: NA
J gene: TRBJ1-1
CDR3 DNA: TGCGCCAGCAGCCAAGAAGTGAGGGCAACTGAAGCTTTCTTT
CDR3 protein: CASSQEVRATEAFF

V gene: TRBV6-8
clone size: NA
D gene: TRBD1
J gene: TRBJ1-5
CDR3 DNA: TGTGCCACCCACAGGGGTCCGGGGAATCAGCCCCAGCATTTT
CDR3 protein: CATHRGPGNQPQHF

V gene: TRBV6-8
clone size: NA
D gene: NA
J gene: TRBJ2-2
CDR3 DNA: TGTGCCAGCAGCCCCCAGAGGGGAAACACCGGGGAGCTGTTTTTT
CDR3 protein: CASSPQRGNTGELFF

V gene: TRBV5-1
clone size: NA
D gene: TRBD1
J gene: TRBJ1-1
CDR3 DNA: TGCGCCAGCAGCTTGGCCCAGGGGGCGGGCACTGAAGCTTTCTTT
CDR3 protein: CASSLAQGAGTEAFF

V gene: TRBV28
clone size: NA
D gene: NA
J gene: TRBJ1-5
CDR3 DNA: TGTGCCAGCATCGCCCCCAATTGGGGCAATCAGCCCCAGCATTTT
CDR3 protein: CASIAPNWGNQPQHF

V gene: TRBV7-2
clone size: NA
D gene: NA
J gene: TRBJ2-5
CDR3 DNA: TGTGCCAGCAGCCGATTTGGCGGTGCCGATCAAGAGACCCAGTACTTC
CDR3 protein: CASSRFGGADQETQYF

V gene: TRBV18
clone size: NA
D gene: NA
J gene: TRBJ2-1
CDR3 DNA: TGTGCCAGCTCATCGGCGCTAGCATCATACAATGAGCAGTTCTTC
CDR3 protein: CASSSALASYNEQFF

V gene: TRBV6-7
clone size: NA
D gene: NA
J gene: TRBJ2-3
CDR3 DNA: TGTGCCAGCAGTTCTAGCCGGACCTACACAGATACGCAGTATTTT
CDR3 protein: CASSSSRTYTDTQYF

V gene: TRBV29-1
clone size: NA
D gene: NA
J gene: TRBJ1-3
CDR3 DNA: TGCAGCGTTGTCCCGGGGGGGGACACCATATATTTT
CDR3 protein: CSVVPGGDTIYF

V gene: TRBV30
clone size: NA
D gene: NA
J gene: TRBJ1-1
CDR3 DNA: TGTGCCTGGAGTGTAGGGGGTGGCACTGAAGCTTTCTTT
CDR3 protein: CAWSVGGGTEAFF

V gene: TRBV6-8
clone size: NA
D gene: TRBD1
J gene: TRBJ1-1
CDR3 DNA: TGTGCCAGCAGCAGACAGGGGGGAAGAACTGAAGCTTTCTTT
CDR3 protein: CASSRQGGRTEAFF

V gene: TRBV19
clone size: once
D gene: NA
J gene: TRBJ1-5
CDR3 DNA: TGTGCCAGTAGTATAAAGCGTGATCAGCCCCAGCATTTT
CDR3 protein: CASSIKRDQPQHF

V gene: TRBV28
clone size: NA
D gene: NA
J gene: TRBJ1-2
CDR3 DNA: TGTGCCAGCATTGAAAGGGCAGAGGCGGGCTACACCTTC
CDR3 protein: CASIERAEAGYTF

V gene: TRBV28
clone size: NA
D gene: NA
J gene: TRBJ1-2
CDR3 DNA: TGTGCCAGCAGTTCCCAGGGAAGCGGCTACACCTTC
CDR3 protein: CASSSQGSGYTF

V gene: TRBV25-1
clone size: NA
D gene: TRBD2
J gene: TRBJ2-3
CDR3 DNA: TGTGCCAGCAGTGAATTGAGCGGGGGGTTTCCGCAGTATTTT
CDR3 protein: CASSELSGGFPQYF

V gene: TRBV6-8
clone size: NA
D gene: NA
J gene: TRBJ1-1
CDR3 DNA: TGTGCCACCCTAAGGGGGATGAACACTGAAGCTTTCTTT
CDR3 protein: CATLRGMNTEAFF

V gene: TRBV1
clone size: NA
D gene: NA
J gene: TRBJ2-5
CDR3 DNA: TGCGCCAGCAGCCAAGTCGGGGGCCGGGGTGAGACCCAGTACTTC
CDR3 protein: CASSQVGGRGETQYF

V gene: TRBV19
clone size: NA
D gene: NA
J gene: TRBJ1-2
CDR3 DNA: TGTGCCAGTACGGATAGGGTCGGCTACACCTTC
CDR3 protein: CASTDRVGYTF

V gene: TRBV5-1
clone size: NA
D gene: TRBD1
J gene: TRBJ1-2
CDR3 DNA: TGCGCCAGCGGTCGACAGGGGGCGAACTATGGCTACACCTTC
CDR3 protein: CASGRQGANYGYTF

V gene: TRBV19
clone size: NA
D gene: TRBD1
J gene: TRBJ1-5
CDR3 DNA: TGTGCCAGTAGTATCTGGACAGGGGATCAGCCCCAGCATTTT
CDR3 protein: CASSIWTGDQPQHF

V gene: TRBV6-8
clone size: NA
D gene: NA
J gene: TRBJ2-1
CDR3 DNA: TGTGCCAGCACTATGGTAAAGCGGTACAATGAGCAGTTCTTC
CDR3 protein: CASTMVKRYNEQFF

V gene: TRBV28
clone size: NA
D gene: TRBD2
J gene: TRBJ2-7
CDR3 DNA: TGTGCCAGCAGTTGGGGACTATACGAGCAGTACTTC
CDR3 protein: CASSWGLYEQYF

V gene: TRBV18
clone size: NA
D gene: TRBD1
J gene: TRBJ1-2
CDR3 DNA: TGTGCCAGCTCCCCGGGCCTCCGACAGGGGAAAGGCTACACCTTC
CDR3 protein: CASSPGLRQGKGYTF

V gene: TRBV19
clone size: NA
D gene: TRBD1
J gene: TRBJ2-2
CDR3 DNA: TGTGCCAGTAGTATTCTTTCGGCAGGGGGTCCCGGGGAGCTGTTTTTT
CDR3 protein: CASSILSAGGPGELFF

V gene: TRBV6-8
clone size: NA
D gene: NA
J gene: TRBJ1-2
CDR3 DNA: TGTGCCAGCCACAAGACAGCCACAAAGGGCTATGACTACACCTTC
CDR3 protein: CASHKTATKGYDYTF

V gene: TRBV14
clone size: NA
D gene: NA
J gene: TRBJ2-1
CDR3 DNA: TGTGCCAGCAGCCGATTCACCGTGACAGCCGGGGGCAATGAGCAGTTCTTC
CDR3 protein: CASSRFTVTAGGNEQFF

V gene: TRBV29-1
clone size: NA
D gene: NA
J gene: TRBJ1-2
CDR3 DNA: TGCAGCGTAGGATCTAGGGCCTCATATGGCTACACCTTC
CDR3 protein: CSVGSRASYGYTF

V gene: TRBV5-1
clone size: NA
D gene: NA
J gene: TRBJ1-1
CDR3 DNA: TGCGCCAGCAGCCTAGGCTGGGGGAATTTTGCTGAAGCTTTCTTT
CDR3 protein: CASSLGWGNFAEAFF

V gene: TRBV6-8
clone size: once
D gene: NA
J gene: TRBJ2-7
CDR3 DNA: TGTGCCAGCAGACCCCGGCCAAGGGGAGCCTACGAGCAGTACTTC
CDR3 protein: CASRPRPRGAYEQYF

V gene: TRBV11-3
clone size: NA
D gene: TRBD2
J gene: TRBJ2-6
CDR3 DNA: TGTGCCAGCAGCTTTCCCCCAGGTCTAGCGGGAGGGTCTGGGGCCAACGTCCTGACTTTC
CDR3 protein: CASSFPPGLAGGSGANVLTF

V gene: TRBV6-8
clone size: NA
D gene: NA
J gene: TRBJ2-7
CDR3 DNA: TGTGCCAGCAGTTACTCCGGGGGCGGCATCCACGAGCAGTACTTC
CDR3 protein: CASSYSGGGIHEQYF

V gene: TRBV6-8
clone size: medium-sized
D gene: NA
J gene: TRBJ2-7
CDR3 DNA: TGTGCCAGCAGTTACCCCCGAGGGATTGGCCACTACGAGCAGTACTTC
CDR3 protein: CASSYPRGIGHYEQYF

V gene: TRBV18
clone size: once
D gene: NA
J gene: TRBJ2-3
CDR3 DNA: TGTGCCAGCTCACTAGGCCCTTATCCAGATACGCAGTATTTT
CDR3 protein: CASSLGPYPDTQYF

V gene: TRBV15
clone size: NA
D gene: NA
J gene: TRBJ2-2
CDR3 DNA: TGTGCCACCAGCGAAAGGCCCTATAACACCGGGGAGCTGTTTTTT
CDR3 protein: CATSERPYNTGELFF

V gene: TRBV28
clone size: NA
D gene: TRBD1
J gene: TRBJ1-5
CDR3 DNA: TGTGCCAGCAGCCTGGGACAGAAGGATCAGCCCCAGCATTTT
CDR3 protein: CASSLGQKDQPQHF

V gene: TRBV15
clone size: NA
D gene: NA
J gene: TRBJ2-7
CDR3 DNA: TGTGCCACCAGCAGAGACCGGGACCCAGCCTACGAGCAGTACTTC
CDR3 protein: CATSRDRDPAYEQYF

V gene: TRBV29-1
clone size: NA
D gene: TRBD1
J gene: TRBJ1-2
CDR3 DNA: TGCAGCGTCGACCCCCAGGGGGCTGGTGGCTACACCTTC
CDR3 protein: CSVDPQGAGGYTF

V gene: TRBV11-3
clone size: NA
D gene: NA
J gene: TRBJ2-1
CDR3 DNA: TGTGCCAGCAGCGCCAAGAGGGACGGAAACAATGAGCAGTTCTTC
CDR3 protein: CASSAKRDGNNEQFF

V gene: TRBV30
clone size: NA
D gene: NA
J gene: TRBJ2-6
CDR3 DNA: TGTGCCGGGGATTACTCTGGGGCCAACGTCCTGACTTTC
CDR3 protein: CAGDYSGANVLTF

V gene: TRBV5-1
clone size: NA
D gene: NA
J gene: TRBJ2-7
CDR3 DNA: TGCGCCAGCGCCTTACAGGGATTAAGCTCCTACGAGCAGTACTTC
CDR3 protein: CASALQGLSSYEQYF

V gene: TRBV5-1
clone size: NA
D gene: TRBD2
J gene: TRBJ2-2
CDR3 DNA: TGCGCCAGCAGCCCGGGAGGGAGGGGTACCGGGGAGCTGTTTTTT
CDR3 protein: CASSPGGRGTGELFF

V gene: TRBV28
clone size: NA
D gene: TRBD1
J gene: TRBJ2-2
CDR3 DNA: TGTGCCAGCAGTTTGGTACAGGGGGCGGTCACCGGGGAGCTGTTTTTT
CDR3 protein: CASSLVQGAVTGELFF

V gene: TRBV28
clone size: NA
D gene: TRBD1
J gene: TRBJ1-6
CDR3 DNA: TGTGCCAGCGGACAGGCGATTTCACCCCTCCACTTT
CDR3 protein: CASGQAISPLHF

V gene: TRBV11-3
clone size: NA
D gene: NA
J gene: TRBJ2-3
CDR3 DNA: TGTGCCAGCAGCTTATCCCGACAGAACACAGATACGCAGTATTTT
CDR3 protein: CASSLSRQNTDTQYF

V gene: TRBV6-8
clone size: once
D gene: TRBD2
J gene: TRBJ2-2
CDR3 DNA: TGTGCCAGCAGTCAAACTAGCGGGAGGGCCTCGGCCGGGGAGCTGTTTTTT
CDR3 protein: CASSQTSGRASAGELFF

V gene: TRBV6-8
clone size: NA
D gene: NA
J gene: TRBJ1-2
CDR3 DNA: TGTGCCATCAGGGCGAGGGGCGGCTATGGCTACACCTTC
CDR3 protein: CAIRARGGYGYTF

V gene: TRBV6-8
clone size: NA
D gene: NA
J gene: TRBJ1-3
CDR3 DNA: TGTGCCAGCAGTTACCCACTACAAGTAACCAGCTCTGGAAACACCATATATTTT
CDR3 protein: CASSYPLQVTSSGNTIYF

V gene: TRBV19
clone size: NA
D gene: NA
J gene: TRBJ2-3
CDR3 DNA: TGTGCCAGTAAAGTACTAGCTTCAGATACGCAGTATTTT
CDR3 protein: CASKVLASDTQYF

V gene: TRBV19
clone size: NA
D gene: TRBD2
J gene: TRBJ2-5
CDR3 DNA: TGTGCCAGTAGTGTTAGCGGGGGGGCCTCGGAGACCCAGTACTTC
CDR3 protein: CASSVSGGASETQYF

V gene: TRBV6-8
clone size: NA
D gene: NA
J gene: TRBJ1-2
CDR3 DNA: TGTGCCAGCAGTGTGGCTCGGACACAGGTCCGCTATGGCTACACCTTC
CDR3 protein: CASSVARTQVRYGYTF

V gene: TRBV28
clone size: few
D gene: NA
J gene: TRBJ1-1
CDR3 DNA: TGTGCCAGCAGCTCAACCCCGGCAGGGTTAGACGCTTTCTTT
CDR3 protein: CASSSTPAGLDAFF

V gene: TRBV18
clone size: NA
D gene: NA
J gene: TRBJ1-2
CDR3 DNA: TGTGCCAGCTCACCCTCGGGGAGCAACTATGGCTACACCTTC
CDR3 protein: CASSPSGSNYGYTF

V gene: TRBV9
clone size: NA
D gene: NA
J gene: TRBJ1-5
CDR3 DNA: TGTGCCAGCAGCCCCGGCGGGGGTCAGCCCCAGCATTTT
CDR3 protein: CASSPGGGQPQHF

V gene: TRBV6-8
clone size: NA
D gene: NA
J gene: TRBJ1-5
CDR3 DNA: TGTGCCAGCAGTTACAGGGTTGTGGAGCCCCAGCATTTT
CDR3 protein: CASSYRVVEPQHF

V gene: TRBV6-8
clone size: NA
D gene: TRBD2
J gene: TRBJ2-1
CDR3 DNA: TGTGCCAGCAGCATAAGGAGCGGGGACAATGAGCAGTTCTTC
CDR3 protein: CASSIRSGDNEQFF

V gene: TRBV28
clone size: NA
D gene: NA
J gene: TRBJ2-7
CDR3 DNA: TGTGCCAGCAGACCTGTTAGCTCCTACGAGCAGTACTTC
CDR3 protein: CASRPVSSYEQYF

V gene: TRBV18
clone size: once
D gene: NA
J gene: TRBJ1-2
CDR3 DNA: TGTGCCAGCTCACCACAGGTCAACCGGGGCTATGGCTACACCTTC
CDR3 protein: CASSPQVNRGYGYTF